This T cell receptor (beta chain) was recovered during a study of human T cells and chemical hapten exposure. Findings and caveats of the study: Expanded TCR sets contained significantly more large CDR3 similarity clusters than controls.

Time point noted: patch test 1, 2 weeks after DPC sensitization. Specified treatment: therapeutic diphenylcyclopropenone sensitization with weekly scalp DPC. From germline, CDR1 is MNHNY and CDR2 SVGAGI (reference sequence). V lost 2 bases and J lost 5, with 16 bases in between. This CDR3 contains 15 residues. For this clonotype: Its antigen is as yet unknown.

Each CDR3 protein is one row after TCRdb ran MiXCR on the RACE reads. The sample records 45,000 to 60,000 distinct CDR3 sequences, 9.3% being singletons. The TCR originated in a woman aged 40-49 years with alopecia areata. Some clones in this sample may be carry-over from other donors' samples. This specimen consisted of whole blood, obtained in connection with sensitization to the hapten diphenylcyclopropenone (DPC). The gene calls are TRBV6-6 and TRBJ2-7, with D perhaps TRBD2 (5 bases). CDR3 loop: CASSYNGGGFDEQYF. The CDR3 DNA is TGTGCCAGCAGTTACAATGGAGGTGGCTTTGACGAGCAGTACTTC.